This T cell receptor beta chain came from a study of Ad26.COV2.S vaccination and SARS-CoV-2 variants. Study details: Ad26.COV2.S shots went into the muscle once or twice, 56 days apart. The study's findings and limits: Vaccine recipients surpassed placebo recipients in spike-specific TCR breadth. Measures of TCR breadth and depth may have fallen short of total T cell responses.

V lost 0 bases, J lost 6 bases, and 12 bases lay in between. Germline V lookup: CDR1 MNHEY, CDR2 SVGEGT. The CDR3 is 15 amino acids. As regards this clone: Its antigen is unknown.

Libraries were prepared by immunoSEQ multiplex PCR; TCRdb keeps only in-frame clonotypes and omits some of them. This table has about 410,000 clones, roughly nine tenths appearing once. Treatment in this sample: about 20 received Ad26.COV2.S at low or high dose, single or two shots; about 5 received placebo; per-sample allocation not given. Samples came from day 63 after the first vaccine or placebo injection. The receptor's source is a person between 18 and 60 years old who received the Ad26.COV2.S COVID-19 vaccine or a placebo. The chain has TRBV6-2 or TRBV6-3 and TRBJ2-1, with a possible D match to TRBD2 (6 bases). This specimen was peripheral blood, taken in a trial of Ad26.COV2.S vaccine versus placebo. The CDR3 reads CASSYSGGMGNEQFF. As DNA, the CDR3 is TGTGCCAGCAGTTACTCAGGCGGGATGGGCAATGAGCAGTTCTTC.